This TCR beta chain appears in the sequencing data of a study of read filtering for tumor transcriptome and immune sequencing. Study-wide findings and caveats: Compared with RNA-seq, IR-seq gave much higher clonotype depth and reliability.

This library used approximately 390 ng RNA and molecular barcoded adaptors spanning alpha/delta and beta/gamma chains. TCRdb ran MiXCR on the reads and lists one entry per CDR3 protein. The sample carries more than 12,000 distinct CDR3 sequences, roughly 21% recorded once. The sample holds many counts of this clonotype. Its antigen is undetermined. This CDR3 comprises 14 residues. Germline V gene data show CDR1 as LNHDA and CDR2 as SQIVND (reference sequence). Trimming took 6 bases from V and 0 from J, leaving 10 bases between them. The sequenced sample consisted of a population of CD138-negative cells sorted from bone marrow. The V gene is TRBV19, the J gene TRBJ2-3, with D possibly being TRBD2 (6 bases). The source of this sequence is a donor aged 40 or over with multiple myeloma. The CDR3: CASSGLSSTDTQYF. CDR3 nucleotide sequence: TGTGCCAGTAGCGGACTATCTAGCACAGATACGCAGTATTTT.